This TCR beta chain was recovered during a study of blood T cells in healthy people across ages. The authors ran a second PCR of 7 to 11 cycles using a sample-barcoded 5' primer and a J-beta primer mix. One entry per CDR3 protein results from TCRdb running MiXCR on the 5' RACE reads. The sample lists hundreds of thousands of distinct CDR3 sequences; 20% to 25% were seen once. This clonotype was counted only a few times. Losses at the gene ends were 7 bases for V and 5 bases for J; bases not matched to a gene: 14. Germline CDR1 reads SQVTM; CDR2 reads ANQGSEA. The CDR3 has 15 residues. The sample was also reused in another study, on T cells of mothers and their children.

The V and J genes are TRBV29-1 and TRBJ2-1; TRBD1 aligns across 7 bases. Sequencing was carried out using blood. The receptor comes from a boy between 10 and 17 years old in good health. The CDR3 loop is CSAELDRDTNNEQFF. DNA of the CDR3: TGCAGCGCCGAATTAGACAGGGATACTAACAATGAGCAGTTCTTC.